The entry below describes one T cell receptor beta chain. The source of the sample is a study of patients and donors after allogeneic stem cell transplantation. The germline CDR1 and CDR2 sequences are MDHEN and SYDVKM. Trimming cost V 7 bases and J 0 bases; bases outside gene matches: 8. This CDR3 is built from 17 residues. TCRdb independently ran MiXCR on the RT-PCR reads; one entry per CDR3 protein. The sample carries some 200,000 distinct CDR3 sequences, about 40% recorded once. The source of this sequence is a human donor who was either an allogeneic HSCT recipient or a stem cell or donor lymphocyte infusion donor (not recorded which). It is not recorded whose cells these are; they may come from a transplant donor. Sample: blood, either unsorted or a sorted T cell fraction (not recorded which). The chain has TRBV28 and TRBJ2-6; 8 bases line up with TRBD1. CDR3 region: CASMMGRGHSGANVLTF. The CDR3 nucleotides read TGTGCCAGCATGATGGGCAGGGGGCACTCTGGGGCCAACGTCCTGACTTTC.